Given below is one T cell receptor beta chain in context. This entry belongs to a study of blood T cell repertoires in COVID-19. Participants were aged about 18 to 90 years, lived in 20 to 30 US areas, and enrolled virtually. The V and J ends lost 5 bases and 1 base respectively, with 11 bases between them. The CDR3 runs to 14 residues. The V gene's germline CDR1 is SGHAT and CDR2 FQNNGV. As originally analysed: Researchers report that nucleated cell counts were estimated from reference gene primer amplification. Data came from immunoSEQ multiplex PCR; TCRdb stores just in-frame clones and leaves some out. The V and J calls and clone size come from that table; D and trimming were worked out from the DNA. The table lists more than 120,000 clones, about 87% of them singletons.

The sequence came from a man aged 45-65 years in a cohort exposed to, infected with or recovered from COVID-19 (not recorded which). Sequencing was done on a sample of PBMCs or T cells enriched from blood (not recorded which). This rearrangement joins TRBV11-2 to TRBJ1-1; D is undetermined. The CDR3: CASSPRPGNTEAFF. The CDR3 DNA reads TGTGCCAGCAGCCCCCGGCCGGGGAACACTGAAGCTTTCTTT.